These T cell receptor beta chains were read from a single sample in a study of shared clonotypes between healthy human individuals. Profiling relied on immunoSEQ multiplex PCR, and the TCRdb table lists in-frame clones only, not all of them. The sample shows some 1.1 million clones, 70% to 85% of them seen only once. The sequencing sample was made of memory CD4+ T cells from PBMCs. Receptors originate from a man aged 18 to 29 in good health. Some clones in this sample may be carry-over from other donors' samples. CDR3s include the opening cysteine and the closing phenylalanine or tryptophan. The D gene is left open where the match is weak. Clone size is stated in some rows and not others, as once, few, many or a class when expanded.

TRBV5-1	.	TRBJ2-5	TRBD2	CASSETSGINQETQYF	TGCGCCAGCAGCGAAACTAGCGGGATCAACCAAGAGACCCAGTACTTC
TRBV7-9	.	TRBJ2-1	TRBD2	CASSFQGASGSHEQFF	TGTGCCAGCAGCTTTCAGGGGGCTAGCGGGAGCCATGAGCAGTTCTTC
TRBV5-5	few	TRBJ1-1	.	CASSLPRAPEAFF	TGTGCCAGCAGCTTACCGAGGGCCCCTGAAGCTTTCTTT
TRBV11-2	.	TRBJ2-7	TRBD1	CASSLAPSDRGGEQYF	TGTGCCAGCAGCTTAGCCCCGTCGGACAGGGGTGGAGAGCAGTACTTC
TRBV10-1	.	TRBJ1-3	.	CASSPPGVGGNTIYF	TGCGCCAGCTCCCCTCCAGGGGTCGGGGGAAACACCATATATTTT
TRBV2	.	TRBJ2-1	.	CASSQGGHNEQFF	TGTGCCAGCAGTCAGGGTGGTCACAATGAGCAGTTCTTC
TRBV7-3	.	TRBJ2-3	.	CASSQGGAGHTDTQYF	TGTGCCAGCAGCCAAGGCGGGGCGGGACACACAGATACGCAGTATTTT
TRBV11-2	.	TRBJ2-2	.	CASSPWSVRQDFTGELFF	TGTGCCAGCAGCCCGTGGTCCGTAAGGCAGGATTTCACCGGGGAGCTGTTTTTT
TRBV28	.	TRBJ2-3	.	CASSSTNPSTDTQYF	TGTGCCAGCAGTTCTACGAACCCTAGCACAGATACGCAGTATTTT
TRBV28	.	TRBJ1-3	TRBD1	CASSLTGTGKTIYF	TGTGCCAGCAGTTTAACCGGGACAGGGAAGACCATATATTTT
TRBV5-1	.	TRBJ1-3	.	CASSSGRISGNTIYF	TGCGCCAGCAGCTCGGGACGGATCTCTGGAAACACCATATATTTT
TRBV7-9	once	TRBJ1-1	.	CASSLDGLATEAFF	TGTGCCAGCAGCTTAGACGGACTCGCCACTGAAGCTTTCTTT
TRBV18	.	TRBJ2-2	TRBD1	CASSTRTGEAGELFF	TGTGCCAGCTCGACGAGGACAGGGGAGGCCGGGGAGCTGTTTTTT
TRBV7-2	.	TRBJ2-1	.	CASSLEAGNEQFF	TGTGCCAGCAGCTTAGAAGCTGGCAATGAGCAGTTCTTC
TRBV7-8	.	TRBJ2-7	TRBD2	CASSLLAASYEQYF	TGTGCCAGCAGCTTGCTAGCGGCCTCCTACGAGCAGTACTTC
TRBV18	.	TRBJ2-4	TRBD2	CASSPGLGENIQYF	TGTGCCAGCTCACCAGGACTAGGAGAAAACATTCAGTACTTC
TRBV2	.	TRBJ2-3	.	CASSEDRQETDTQYF	TGTGCCAGCAGTGAAGACAGACAGGAGACAGATACGCAGTATTTT
TRBV4-1	.	TRBJ2-7	.	CASSRRDDDNDYEQYF	TGCGCCAGCAGCCGGAGAGATGACGACAACGACTACGAGCAGTACTTC
TRBV7-3	many	TRBJ2-3	.	CASSLGLTGTDTQYF	TGTGCCAGCAGCTTAGGCCTTACAGGGACAGATACGCAGTATTTT
TRBV30	.	TRBJ2-1	.	CAWRPGVRNEQFF	TGTGCCTGGAGACCGGGGGTGAGGAATGAGCAGTTCTTC
TRBV7-9	many	TRBJ1-3	.	CASSSPVASGNTIYF	TGTGCCAGCAGCTCCCCAGTGGCTTCTGGAAACACCATATATTTT
TRBV20-1	once	TRBJ1-3	.	CSAGSGNTIYF	TGCAGTGCAGGCTCTGGAAACACCATATATTTT
TRBV10-3	.	TRBJ1-2	.	CAISESYSYGYTF	TGTGCCATCAGTGAGTCGTACAGCTATGGCTACACCTTC
TRBV18	once	TRBJ2-5	.	CASSPQRAEETQYF	TGTGCCAGCTCGCCGCAGAGAGCAGAAGAGACCCAGTACTTC
TRBV6-1	many	TRBJ1-2	.	CASRKVETYGYTF	TGTGCCAGCAGAAAAGTGGAAACCTATGGCTACACCTTC
TRBV7-2	many	TRBJ1-5	.	CASSFRGDQPQHF	TGTGCCAGCAGCTTTAGGGGGGATCAGCCCCAGCATTTT
TRBV7-2	.	TRBJ2-1	.	CASRSRFNEQFF	TGTGCCAGCAGGTCACGATTCAATGAGCAGTTCTTC